The entry that follows covers one T cell receptor beta chain sequence. Its specificity is not known. The entry originates in a study of cytomegalovirus exposure and HLA in healthy donors. Study outcomes and limitations: Segments of the TCR beta V type were, in most cases, productive about 87% or about 30% of the time in an earlier analysis. A later analysis found that most CMV-associated TCR beta chains appeared HLA-restricted.

A multiplex PCR was run with 60 Vbeta primers and 13 Jbeta primers. Clones were sequenced by immunoSEQ multiplex PCR, and TCRdb holds only the in-frame ones, with some missing. The sample has about 110,000 clones; around four fifths are singletons. This CDR3 spans 15 amino acids. Germline V gene lookup returns CDR1 SGHNT and CDR2 YYREEE (reference sequence). Trimming at V came to 7 bases and at J to 0 bases, leaving 6 bases not matched to a gene. The sample taken for sequencing was PBMCs. The TCR comes from a woman in her forties or fifties in good health and CMV-seropositive. The chain is built from TRBV5-4 and TRBJ2-1; TRBD2 matches at 8 bases. CDR3 in amino acids: CASELAGSSYNEQFF. In DNA, the CDR3 is TGTGCCAGCGAGTTAGCGGGGAGCTCCTACAATGAGCAGTTCTTC.